The source of this T cell receptor (beta chain) is a study of cytomegalovirus exposure and HLA in healthy donors. Study-wide context: The 90 to 150 validation repertoires used the same platform as the approximately 670 first-cohort repertoires (as reported by a later analysis). Whole-study findings and limits: In vitro checks showed that a few CMV-associated chains really do target CMV antigens. The investigators catalogued 160 or so TCR beta chains as cytomegalovirus-associated. For cytomegalovirus status, the classifier reportedly gave diagnoses with high specificity and sensitivity.

CDR1 and CDR2 from the germline V gene are SGDLS and YYNGEE. Trimming cost V 0 bases and J 7 bases, with 8 bases left between them. The length of the CDR3 is 13 residues. For this clone: Its matching antigen is unknown.

Sequencing was performed with immunoSEQ multiplex PCR; in TCRdb, only in-frame clones are kept and a portion is missing. The repertoire holds roughly 240,000 clones, with about 83% as singletons. The rearrangement uses TRBV9 and TRBJ1-3; D is unclear. The sequenced sample was PBMCs. The source of this sequence is a man younger than 35 in good health and CMV-seronegative. This chain's CDR3 is CASSVGGRNTIYF. For the CDR3, the DNA is TGTGCCAGCAGCGTAGGAGGGCGGAACACCATATATTTT.